These T cell receptor beta chains were read from a single sample in a study of cytomegalovirus exposure and HLA in healthy donors. Here immunoSEQ multiplex PCR was the method, and the copy in TCRdb shows in-frame clones only, minus some. The sample consists of roughly 40,000 clones, about 85% of them appearing once. The sample was PBMCs. The receptors come from a man in his forties or fifties in good health and CMV-seronegative. The CDR3 runs from the conserved cysteine through the conserved F or W. The D gene is left open where the match is weak. The listing skips clone size in some rows; elsewhere it reads once, few, many or a size class.

cdr3_nt cdr3_aa j_call clone_size v_call d_call
TGTGCAAGTCGCTTAGCAGGGACTCCATATGACACTGAAGCTTTCTTT CASRLAGTPYDTEAFF TRBJ1-1 . TRBV12-2 .
TGCGCCAGCAGCCTTAGCGGGAGTTCGAACACCGGGGAGCTGTTTTTT CASSLSGSSNTGELFF TRBJ2-2 . TRBV4-1 TRBD2
TGTGCCAGCAGTCAACGGGACAGGGGATACGGCTACACCTTC CASSQRDRGYGYTF TRBJ1-2 . TRBV27 TRBD1
TGTGCCAGCAGCTTGGGGCAGGCGTTGACTAATGAAAAACTGTTTTTT CASSLGQALTNEKLFF TRBJ1-4 few TRBV7-9 .
TGTGCCTGGACTAGGGACATCAATCAGCCCCAGCATTTT CAWTRDINQPQHF TRBJ1-5 . TRBV30 .
TGTGCCAGCAGCTTAGCAGCAGACATGAACACTGAAGCTTTCTTT CASSLAADMNTEAFF TRBJ1-1 . TRBV7-6 .
TGCGCCAGCAGCCAAGGACGGGGACTGGAGGGCTACACCTTC CASSQGRGLEGYTF TRBJ1-2 . TRBV4-3 .
TGTGCCAGGGGACAGGGCCCCACTGAAGCTTTCTTT CARGQGPTEAFF TRBJ1-1 once TRBV30 TRBD1
TGTGCTAGTGGGCCGGCCTCCCAGGGGAACACTGAAGCTTTCTTT CASGPASQGNTEAFF TRBJ1-1 . TRBV12-5 .
TGTTCCAGCAGCGAGGGGGCCTGGTATGGCTACACCTTC CSSSEGAWYGYTF TRBJ1-2 . TRBV7-9 TRBD1
TGCGCCAGCAGCCAACAGGCGACCTCTGGAAACACCATATATTTT CASSQQATSGNTIYF TRBJ1-3 . TRBV4-3 .
TGTGCCAGCAGCTTGGGACTAGCGGGGGGTCACTCGTTCTTC CASSLGLAGGHSFF TRBJ2-1 . TRBV11-2 TRBD2
TGTGCCAGCAGTGAATGGCGGGAGTTCGGCAATGAGCAGTTCTTC CASSEWREFGNEQFF TRBJ2-1 . TRBV25-1 TRBD2
TGTGCCAGCAGCCTACTAGCGGGGGAAGCCACAGATACGCAGTATTTT CASSLLAGEATDTQYF TRBJ2-3 . TRBV13 TRBD2
TGTGCCAGCAGCTTAGGGACAGGGGGCTCCAATGAGCAGTTCTTC CASSLGTGGSNEQFF TRBJ2-1 . TRBV11-1 TRBD1
TGTGCCAGCAGCTCCGTTACGGGACAGGTCTCTGATATTGAGCAGTTCTTC CASSSVTGQVSDIEQFF TRBJ2-1 . TRBV7-8 TRBD1
TGTGCCAGCAGCTTTTCAGACACTGAAGCTTTCTTT CASSFSDTEAFF TRBJ1-1 . TRBV7-2 .
TGCGCCAGCAGTTCCGGGACAGGGTTCTTTGGGGCCAACGTCCTGACTTTC CASSSGTGFFGANVLTF TRBJ2-6 . TRBV4-1 TRBD1
TGCGCCAAGGGAGACAGGTGGTGCGGAGGCACTGAAGCTTTCTTT CAKGDRWCGGTEAFF TRBJ1-1 once TRBV5-1 .
TGTGCCAGCAGTTACCCGGGACAGCTCGGAGCGGAGCTGTTTTTT CASSYPGQLGAELFF TRBJ2-2 few TRBV6-6 TRBD1
TGTGCCAGCAGCTTGGGACAGGGGGGCTACGGGCAGTACTTC CASSLGQGGYGQYF TRBJ2-7 . TRBV11-2 TRBD1
TGCGCCAGCAGCCAAGGGTGGGGGCTGGAGACCCAGTACTTC CASSQGWGLETQYF TRBJ2-5 once TRBV4-1 .
TGTGCCAGCAGCGTAGACAGATACTCCTACGAGCAGTACTTC CASSVDRYSYEQYF TRBJ2-7 . TRBV9 .
TGCGCCAGCAGCCAACAGAAGGAGAGCGATACGCAGTATTTT CASSQQKESDTQYF TRBJ2-3 . TRBV4-1 .
TGTGCCAGCAGCGTTGGGGGCTGGACTGAAGCTTTCTTT CASSVGGWTEAFF TRBJ1-1 . TRBV9 .
TGTGCCAGCAGCTTATCAGCCGGGGAGCTGTTTTTT CASSLSAGELFF TRBJ2-2 . TRBV7-9 .
TGTGCCAGCAGTTACTCGCAGGGCCCTGAAGCTTTCTTT CASSYSQGPEAFF TRBJ1-1 . TRBV6-6 .
TGTGCCAGCAGCACTGGACTAGCGGGCAACAATGAGCAGTTCTTC CASSTGLAGNNEQFF TRBJ2-1 . TRBV7-2 TRBD2
TGTGCCAGCAGCTGGGGACAGACCTACACTGAAGCTTTCTTT CASSWGQTYTEAFF TRBJ1-1 . TRBV7-2 TRBD1
TGTGCCAGCAGCTCCACCGGGACTAGCAACGAGCAGTACTTC CASSSTGTSNEQYF TRBJ2-7 . TRBV7-2 TRBD2
TGTGCCAGCAGTTTATCTAACAGCAGGGTGGGTCTTGCCAAAAACATTCAGTACTTC CASSLSNSRVGLAKNIQYF TRBJ2-4 . TRBV27 .